The next 5 T cell receptor beta chains were all read from a single sample in a study of breast tumors, draining lymph nodes, adjacent tissues. Axillary draining lymph nodes of breast cancer patients supplied the node samples. TCRdb analysed the multiplex PCR reads with MiXCR anew, one entry per CDR3 protein. This sample has hundreds of thousands of distinct CDR3 sequences; about 30% occur once, and the top ten carry 1.1% to 1.5%. Sequencing was performed on axillary lymph node tissue. These receptors were collected from a female donor with breast cancer. Some clones in this sample may be carry-over from other donors' samples.

The CDR3 bases are TGTGCCAGCAGGATTACAGGGGAAAACGCTGAAGCTTTCTTT. It translates to CASRITGENAEAFF. The rearrangement uses TRBV2 and TRBJ1-1; 7 bases agree with TRBD1. Trimming took 6 bases from V and 6 from J; bases not matched to a gene: 10. This CDR3 is built from 14 residues. Germline-derived CDR1 and CDR2 are SNHLY and FYNNEI.

In its sample, this clonotype was seen many times. V and J are TRBV12-3 or TRBV12-4 and TRBJ1-3; TRBD1 might be the D (6 bases). The CDR3 is 16 residues long. Trimming removed 2 bases from V and 2 bases from J, with 13 bases in between. CDR3 coding DNA: TGTGCCAGCAGTTTATGGGGGCGCGGTACTGGAAACACCATATATTTT. It translates to CASSLWGRGTGNTIYF.

This clonotype was counted ten times or more. The chain combines TRBV4-1 with TRBJ2-7; 12 bases fit TRBD2. V lost 5 bases and J lost 5; bases outside the gene matches: 7. Germline CDR1 is MGHRA and CDR2 is YSYEKL. This CDR3 is 15 amino acids long. The CDR3 is CASSYRLAGVDEQYF. DNA for the CDR3: TGCGCCAGCAGCTACCGACTAGCGGGAGTGGACGAGCAGTACTTC.

In the case of this clonotype: A much larger clone lies one base from this, so it may be a read error. This chain joins TRBV5-1 and TRBJ2-5, with 9 positions matching TRBD1. Germline CDR1 SGHRS, CDR2 YFSETQ. The junction had 11 bases not matched to a gene; V was cut back by 7 bases and J by 7 bases. CDR3 length equals 14 residues. The CDR3 reads CASGSTGGGGTQYF. CDR3 coding DNA: TGCGCCAGCGGATCCACAGGGGGCGGTGGGACCCAGTACTTC. Filled out from reference TRBV5-1 and TRBJ2-5, the complete variable domain reads KAGVTQTPRYLIKTRGQQVTLSCSPISGHRSVSWYQQTPGQGLQFLFEYFSETQRNKGNFPGRFSGRQFSNSRSEMNVSTLELGDSALYLCASGSTGGGGTQYFGPGTRLLVL.

The rearrangement uses TRBV5-8 and TRBJ2-1; 7 nucleotides match TRBD1. V dropped 5 bases and J dropped 8; count of bases not matched to a gene: 16. Germline V lookup: CDR1 SGHTS, CDR2 YDEGEE. The CDR3 contains 16 residues. The CDR3 spells CASSKARPTGKDEQFF. The CDR3 coding sequence is TGTGCCAGCAGTAAAGCCCGCCCGACAGGGAAAGATGAGCAGTTCTTC. Combining the CDR3 with reference TRBV5-8 and TRBJ2-1 gives the whole variable domain EAGVTQSPTHLIKTRGQQATLRCSPISGHTSVYWYQQALGLGLQFLLWYDEGEERNRGNFPPRFSGRQFPNYSSELNVNALELEDSALYLCASSKARPTGKDEQFFGPGTRLTVL.